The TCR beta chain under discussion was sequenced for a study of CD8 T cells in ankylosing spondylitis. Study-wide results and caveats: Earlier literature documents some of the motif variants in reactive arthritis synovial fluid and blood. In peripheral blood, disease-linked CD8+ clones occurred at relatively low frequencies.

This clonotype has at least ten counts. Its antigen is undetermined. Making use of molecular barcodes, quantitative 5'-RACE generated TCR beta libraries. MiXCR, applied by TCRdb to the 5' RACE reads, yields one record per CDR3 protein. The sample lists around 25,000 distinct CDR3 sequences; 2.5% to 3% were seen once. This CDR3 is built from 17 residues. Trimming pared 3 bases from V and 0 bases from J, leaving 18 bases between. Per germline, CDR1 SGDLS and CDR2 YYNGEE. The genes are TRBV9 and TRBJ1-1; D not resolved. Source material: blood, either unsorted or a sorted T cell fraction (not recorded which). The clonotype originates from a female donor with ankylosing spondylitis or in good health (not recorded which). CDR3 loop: CASSDKGWAGVNTEAFF. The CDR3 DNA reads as TGTGCCAGCAGCGACAAAGGGTGGGCGGGTGTGAACACTGAAGCTTTCTTT.